This TCR beta chain derives from a study of T cell repertoires in cytomegalovirus infection. In the study overall: Indications came from public TCR beta signatures; they pointed to CMV infection and to a matching HLA type. Study conclusions and caveats: There were HLA-C-restricted CMV-specific TCR beta clonotypes dominating the ex vivo response.

Worth noting for this clonotype: The antigen is not known.

TCRdb re-called the reads through MiXCR, storing one row per CDR3 protein. This sample has 650,000 to 900,000 distinct CDR3 sequences, with 25% to 30% found just once. The CDR3 loop spans 12 amino acids. Trimming cost V 7 bases and J 13 bases, with 16 bases left between them. From germline, CDR1 is SEHNR and CDR2 FQNEAQ (reference sequence). The V call is TRBV7-9, the J call TRBJ1-4; no definite D call. This specimen consisted of cultured CD8+ T cells from PBMCs, obtained from culture after CMV antigen stimulation. The receptor's source is a human donor in good health (CMV status not recorded). Some clones in this sample may be carry-over from other donors' samples. In nucleotides, the CDR3 is TGTGCCAGCACTTCCGGGCCCGGAGGACTGTTTTTT. Its protein product is CASTSGPGGLFF.